The 7 T cell receptor beta chains given below trace back to one sample, sequenced in a study of blood T cell repertoires in COVID-19. Sequencing was performed with immunoSEQ multiplex PCR; in TCRdb, only in-frame clones are kept and a portion is missing. The sample records some 150,000 clones, approximately 86% being singletons. Material for sequencing was PBMCs or T cells enriched from blood (not recorded which). These receptors originate from a woman between 35 and 50 years old who had recovered from COVID-19.

V is TRBV11-3 and J is TRBJ2-2; D may be TRBD1 (5 bases). V was pared by 2 bases and J by 1 base, with 14 bases between. Germline values: CDR1 SGHNT, CDR2 YENEEA. The CDR3 spans 17 residues. DNA of the CDR3: TGTGCCAGCAGCTTACAGGCCAGGGTGGGGAACACCGGGGAGCTGTTTTTT. Encoded protein: CASSLQARVGNTGELFF.

Here the CDR3 DNA reads TGTGCCAGCAGCCAAGGCCCTGGGACAGGGGGGTTCGAGCAGTACTTC. Its translation is CASSQGPGTGGFEQYF. The chain combines TRBV3-1 (or the pseudogene TRBV3-2) with TRBJ2-7, with TRBD1 identical over 11 bases. The CDR3 runs to 16 residues. With 1 base clipped from V and 6 bases from J, the junction kept 8 bases outside the gene matches. Germline assignment: CDR1 LGHDT and CDR2 YNNKEL (reference sequence).

This clone was observed a handful of times. CDR3 in DNA: TGTGCCAGCAGCCCCCGACTAGCGGGAGATCTGTATACGCAGTATTTT. Amino acids: CASSPRLAGDLYTQYF. V and J are TRBV7-6 and TRBJ2-3, with 12 bases lining up with TRBD2. With 5 bases clipped from V and 7 bases from J, the junction kept 10 bases outside the gene matches. The CDR3 is made up of 16 amino acids. The germline CDR1 and CDR2 sequences are SGHVS and FNYEAQ. The variable domain in full, completed from reference TRBV7-6 and TRBJ2-3, reads GAGVSQSPRYKVTKRGQDVALRCDPISGHVSLYWYRQALGQGPEFLTYFNYEAQQDKSGLPNDRFSAERPEGSISTLTIQRTEQRDSAMYRCASSPRLAGDLYTQYFGPGTRLTVL.

The chain couples TRBV6-5 to TRBJ1-1, with D perhaps matching TRBD1 (6 bases). V was pared by 8 bases and J by 5 bases, with 15 bases between. The CDR3 spans 13 residues. Germline V CDR1 and CDR2: MNHEY, SVGAGI. The CDR3 nucleotides are TGTGCCAGCTCTCAGGGGAGAACGACTGAAGCTTTCTTT. Protein product: CASSQGRTTEAFF.

This clone has only a few counts. V usage is TRBV6-5 and J usage is TRBJ1-1, with 8 nucleotides matching TRBD1. In germline, CDR1 is MNHEY, CDR2 SVGAGI. This CDR3 contains 14 residues. Unmatched junction bases numbered 9, after V lost 6 bases and J lost 6 bases. CDR3 region: CASSDRGGGAEAFF. Written as DNA, the CDR3 is TGTGCCAGCAGCGACAGGGGCGGTGGCGCTGAAGCTTTCTTT.

The chain employs TRBV29-1 and TRBJ2-2; TRBD1 might be the D (6 bases). Germline lookup yields CDR1 SQVTM and CDR2 ANQGSEA. The CDR3 runs 13 residues. V was trimmed by 7 bases and J by 2 bases, leaving 11 bases between them. The CDR3 reads CSGDRPNTGELFF. CDR3 DNA sequence: TGCAGCGGAGACAGGCCTAACACCGGGGAGCTGTTTTTT.

The J gene is TRBJ2-3, the V gene TRBV7-6; 9 bases are a match to TRBD1. Germline V gives CDR1 SGHVS, CDR2 FNYEAQ. After removal of 5 bases from V and 4 bases from J, the junction contained 4 bases not matched to a gene. The CDR3 contains 14 residues. CDR3 DNA: TGTGCCAGCAGCCTTCGGACAGGGGCAGATACGCAGTATTTT. Protein product: CASSLRTGADTQYF.